One sample yielded the 9 T cell receptor beta chains listed below, sequenced in a study of cytomegalovirus exposure and HLA in healthy donors. TCRdb's copy holds only in-frame clones and misses some; the assay was immunoSEQ multiplex PCR. The table has 250,000 to 400,000 clones, 88% seen once. Sequenced: PBMCs. The receptors derive from a man younger than 45 in good health and CMV-seronegative.

The rearrangement joins TRBV18 to TRBJ1-5; D is perhaps TRBD1 (6 bases). In germline, CDR1 is KGHSH, CDR2 LQKENI. The V and J ends lost 2 bases and 0 bases respectively, with 8 bases between them. The CDR3 extends over 15 amino acids. CDR3 sequence: CASSPGTNSNQPQHF. The CDR3 DNA follows: TGTGCCAGCTCACCAGGGACAAATAGCAATCAGCCCCAGCATTTT.

CDR3 sequence (DNA): TGCGCCAGCAGCCGTTCGACAGGGGAGGACACTGAAGCTTTCTTT. It translates to CASSRSTGEDTEAFF. The V and J genes are TRBV4-1 and TRBJ1-1; 8 bases agree with TRBD1. V trimming: 4 bases; J trimming: 3 bases; junction bases outside the gene matches: 7. Germline CDR1 and CDR2: MGHRA and YSYEKL. The CDR3 contains 15 residues.

V and J are TRBV7-2 and TRBJ2-7, with a possible D match to TRBD1 (5 bases). Germline CDR1 and CDR2: SGHTA and FQGNSA. CDR3 length: 16 residues. The V gene lost 0 bases and the J gene lost 0 bases, with 12 bases spanning the gap. The CDR3 loop is CASSLAQGFISYEQYF. CDR3 nucleotide sequence: TGTGCCAGCAGCTTAGCGCAGGGATTTATCTCCTACGAGCAGTACTTC.

The rearrangement uses TRBV7-9 and TRBJ1-1; 8 positions match TRBD1. This CDR3 has 16 residues. Looked up from germline, CDR1 is SEHNR and CDR2 is FQNEAQ (reference sequence). With 5 bases clipped from V and 1 base from J, the junction kept 9 bases outside the gene matches. This chain's CDR3 is CASSLQRTGTNTEAFF. In DNA form, the CDR3 reads TGTGCCAGCAGCCTGCAAAGGACAGGGACGAACACTGAAGCTTTCTTT.

A single count supports this clone. The chain combines TRBV19 with TRBJ1-1; D uncertain. Germline V gene lookup returns CDR1 LNHDA and CDR2 SQIVND (reference sequence). The CDR3 loop spans 13 amino acids. The germline V and J ends were trimmed by 1 base and 8 bases, with 11 bases remaining between them. The CDR3 loop reads CASSIVTGNEAFF. CDR3 nucleotide sequence: TGTGCCAGTAGTATAGTGACCGGGAACGAAGCTTTCTTT.

The CDR3 DNA is TGTGCCAGCAGTTTAAACCCGCAGGGTCCCTACGAGCAGTACTTC. This sequence encodes CASSLNPQGPYEQYF. V and J are TRBV27 and TRBJ2-7, with D maybe TRBD1 (5 bases). The CDR3 sequence is 15 residues long. Trimming left V 2 bases short and J 2 bases short, with 13 bases between. Per germline, CDR1 MNHEY and CDR2 SMNVEV (reference sequence).

V and J are TRBV7-2 and TRBJ2-7; TRBD2 matches at 7 bases. The J segment lost 1 base and the V segment lost 5 bases, leaving 8 bases of the junction unmatched. The CDR3 sequence is 15 residues long. Germline V gives CDR1 SGHTA, CDR2 FQGNSA. CDR3 coding DNA: TGTGCCAGCAGCCCGATTAGCGGGTCTTCCTACGAGCAGTACTTC. This sequence encodes CASSPISGSSYEQYF.

The chain carries TRBV11-2 and TRBJ1-1; D gene ambiguous. From germline, CDR1 is SGHAT and CDR2 FQNNGV. The CDR3 sequence is 15 residues long. V was pared by 5 bases and J by 6 bases, with 19 bases between. The CDR3 loop is CASSAVVGSGAEAFF. The CDR3, as DNA: TGTGCCAGCAGCGCAGTGGTTGGCAGCGGGGCTGAAGCTTTCTTT.

V usage is TRBV2 and J usage is TRBJ2-2; 8 bases align to TRBD1. The CDR3 length is 13 residues. The V gene's germline CDR1 is SNHLY and CDR2 FYNNEI. Trimming removed 8 bases from V and 5 bases from J; junction bases left unmatched: 4. The CDR3 DNA follows: TGTGCCAGCGGGACAGGACTTACCGGGGAGCTGTTTTTT. Protein: CASGTGLTGELFF. The full variable domain, its missing parts supplied by reference TRBV2 and TRBJ2-2, is EPEVTQTPSHQVTQMGQEVILRCVPISNHLYFYWYRQILGQKVEFLVSFYNNEISEKSEIFDDQFSVERPDGSNFTLKIRSTKLEDSAMYFCASGTGLTGELFFGEGSRLTVL.